This T cell receptor beta chain was identified in a study of early T cells in non-severe SARS-CoV-2 infection. TCRdb re-analysed the 5' RACE reads in MiXCR, keeping a single row per CDR3 protein. Of 86,000 or so distinct CDR3 sequences in the sample, around 15% were seen once. The V gene end was trimmed by 7 bases and the J gene end by 3 bases; junction bases not matched to a gene: 4. Germline CDR1 and CDR2: SQVTM and ANQGSEA. This CDR3 has 12 residues. This receptor was taken from an adult who was a healthcare worker with PCR-confirmed SARS-CoV-2 infection or an uninfected control (not recorded which). The source material was whole blood. The chain couples TRBV29-1 to TRBJ2-3; 7 bases match TRBD1. The CDR3, as DNA: TGCAGCGGGAGCAGGGGGACAGATACGCAGTATTTT. Translating it yields CSGSRGTDTQYF.